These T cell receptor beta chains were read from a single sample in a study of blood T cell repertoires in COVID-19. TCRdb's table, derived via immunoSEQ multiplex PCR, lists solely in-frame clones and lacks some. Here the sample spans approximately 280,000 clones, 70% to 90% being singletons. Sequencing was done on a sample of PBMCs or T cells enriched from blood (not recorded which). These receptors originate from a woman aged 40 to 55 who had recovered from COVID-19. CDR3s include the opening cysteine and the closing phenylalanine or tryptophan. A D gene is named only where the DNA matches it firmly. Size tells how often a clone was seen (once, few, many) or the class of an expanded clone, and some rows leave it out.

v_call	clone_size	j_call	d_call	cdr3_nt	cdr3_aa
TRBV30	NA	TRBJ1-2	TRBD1	TGTGCCTGGAGTGGGACAGGGGGCAGCTACTATGGCTACACCTTC	CAWSGTGGSYYGYTF
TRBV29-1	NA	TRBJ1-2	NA	TGCAGCTCCACAATGACAGCTAACTATGGCTACACCTTC	CSSTMTANYGYTF
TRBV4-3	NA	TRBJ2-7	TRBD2	TGCGCCAGCAGCCAAGGACTAGCGGGAGACTTCTACGAGCAGTACTTC	CASSQGLAGDFYEQYF
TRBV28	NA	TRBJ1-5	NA	TGTGCCAGCAGTTTAAACAGGGATAGCAATCAGCCCCAGCATTTT	CASSLNRDSNQPQHF
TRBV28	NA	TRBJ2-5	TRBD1	TGTGCCAGCAGAGTACAGGGGGAGGAGACCCAGTACTTC	CASRVQGEETQYF
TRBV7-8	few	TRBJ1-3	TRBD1	TGTGCCAGCAGTGACAGGGCTGGAAACACCATATATTTT	CASSDRAGNTIYF
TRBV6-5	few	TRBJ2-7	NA	TGTGCCAGCAGCCGCGGATTAGCCTACGAGCAGTACTTC	CASSRGLAYEQYF
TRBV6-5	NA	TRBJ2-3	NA	TGTGCCAGCAGTCCAGGAGATACGCAGTATTTT	CASSPGDTQYF
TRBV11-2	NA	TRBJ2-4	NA	TGTGCCAGCAGCTCGGGAACTAACATGGTCAAAAACATTCAGTACTTC	CASSSGTNMVKNIQYF
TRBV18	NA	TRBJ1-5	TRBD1	TGTGCCAGCTCACCCTCATTAGGGGGCCTAGGGCAGCCCCAGCATTTT	CASSPSLGGLGQPQHF
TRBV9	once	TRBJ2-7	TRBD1	TGTGCCAGCAAAGGGACAGGGGGAGCTGGGGACCCCTACGAGCAGTACTTC	CASKGTGGAGDPYEQYF
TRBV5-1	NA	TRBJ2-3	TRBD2	TGCGCCAGCAGCTTGAGGAGCGGGAGAACGACAGATACGCAGTATTTT	CASSLRSGRTTDTQYF
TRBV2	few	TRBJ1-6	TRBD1	TGTGCCAGCACCGGGACAGGGCGGGGCTCCCTCCACTTT	CASTGTGRGSLHF
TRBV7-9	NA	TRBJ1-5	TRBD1	TGTGCCAGCAGCCAACAGGGGGGCAATCAGCCCCAGCATTTT	CASSQQGGNQPQHF
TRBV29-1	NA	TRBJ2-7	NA	TGCAGCGTTGAAGACCACTACGAGCAGTACTTC	CSVEDHYEQYF
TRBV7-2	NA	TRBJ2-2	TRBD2	TGTGCCAGCAGCTTAGCGGCTAGCGGCACCGGGGAGCTGTTTTTT	CASSLAASGTGELFF
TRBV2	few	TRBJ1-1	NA	TGTGCCAGCAGTTGGACATCGAGGAACACTGAAGCTTTCTTT	CASSWTSRNTEAFF
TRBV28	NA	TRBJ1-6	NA	TGTGCCAGCAGTTTAAATCTCGGACCCCTCCACTTT	CASSLNLGPLHF
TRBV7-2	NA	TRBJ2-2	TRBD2	TGTGCCAGCAGCTTAGAAGCGGGAGGGCCAGTTAGCGGGGAGCTGTTTTTT	CASSLEAGGPVSGELFF
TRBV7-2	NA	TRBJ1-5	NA	TGTGCCAGCAGCTTAGAAGGGGCCGTCCTGATGCCCCAGCATTTT	CASSLEGAVLMPQHF
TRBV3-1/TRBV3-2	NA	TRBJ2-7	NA	TGTGCCAGCAGCCGAGTAACGGACGAGCAGTACTTC	CASSRVTDEQYF
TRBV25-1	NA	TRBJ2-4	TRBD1	TGTGCCAGCAGTGAATTCAAGGGGGCCAACATTCAGTACTTC	CASSEFKGANIQYF
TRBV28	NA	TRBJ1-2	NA	TGTGCCAGCAGTTTATTGGGCTCGAAGGGCTACACCTTC	CASSLLGSKGYTF
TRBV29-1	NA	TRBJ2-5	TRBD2	TGCAGCGTTGGCCTCACTAGCGGGAGAGAAGAGACCCAGTACTTC	CSVGLTSGREETQYF
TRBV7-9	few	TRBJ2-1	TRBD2	TGTGCCAGCAGCCCCTTCGGGACTAGCGGTAGGAGCTCCTACAATGAGCAGTTCTTC	CASSPFGTSGRSSYNEQFF
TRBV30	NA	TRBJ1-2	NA	TGTGCCTGGAGTCTAGGAAATGGCTACACCTTC	CAWSLGNGYTF
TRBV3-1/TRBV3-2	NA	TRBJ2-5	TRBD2	TGTGCCAGCAGCCAAGATCGGGGGCTAGCGGGAAACCTAGAGGACCAAGAGACCCAGTACTTC	CASSQDRGLAGNLEDQETQYF
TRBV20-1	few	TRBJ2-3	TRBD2	TGCAGTGCTAGTTTAGCGGGAGGGCCGGGTGATACAGATACGCAGTATTTT	CSASLAGGPGDTDTQYF
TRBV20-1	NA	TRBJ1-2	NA	TGCAGTGCCAGCTATGGCTACACCTTC	CSASYGYTF
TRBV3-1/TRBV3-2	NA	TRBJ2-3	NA	TGTGCCAGCAGCCAAGAGGGGGCAAGGGACGATACGCAGTATTTT	CASSQEGARDDTQYF
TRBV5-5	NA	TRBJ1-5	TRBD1	TGTGCCAGCAGCTTAAACAGGGGTGGCAATCAGCCCCAGCATTTT	CASSLNRGGNQPQHF
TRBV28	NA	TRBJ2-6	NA	TGTGCCAGCAGTTTACCTGACAAACCTGGGGCCAACGTCCTGACTTTC	CASSLPDKPGANVLTF
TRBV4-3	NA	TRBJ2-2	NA	TGCGCCAGCAGCCCCGGTAGGCGCCCAGGGGTCACCGGGGAGCTGTTTTTT	CASSPGRRPGVTGELFF
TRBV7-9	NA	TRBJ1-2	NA	TGTGCCAGCAGCTTAGTCCCAGACTACTATGGCTACACCTTC	CASSLVPDYYGYTF
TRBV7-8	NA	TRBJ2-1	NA	TGTGCCAGCAGCTTGGCAGAGAAAAAGCGGCAGTTCTTC	CASSLAEKKRQFF
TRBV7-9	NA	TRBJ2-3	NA	TGTGCCAGCAGCTTAGCGAGGATAGATACGCAGTATTTT	CASSLARIDTQYF
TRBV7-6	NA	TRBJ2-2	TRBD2	TGTGCCAGCAGCTTAGTTGGCGGGAGTGGGTCCGGGGAGCTGTTTTTT	CASSLVGGSGSGELFF
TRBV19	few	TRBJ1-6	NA	TGTGCCACCAACCTCATCGGCTCCTATAATTCACCCCTCCACTTT	CATNLIGSYNSPLHF
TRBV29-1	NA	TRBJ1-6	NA	TGCAGCGTTGAAGTTGGACGTCGGGGACCCCTCCACTTT	CSVEVGRRGPLHF
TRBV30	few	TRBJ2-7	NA	TGTGCCTGGAAACCGCCGGTTAGTTACGAGCAGTACTTC	CAWKPPVSYEQYF
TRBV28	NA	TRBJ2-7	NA	TGTGCCAGCAGTTTACCGTTCCCCTACGAGCAGTACTTC	CASSLPFPYEQYF
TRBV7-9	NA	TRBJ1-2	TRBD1	TGTGCCAGCAGGCCTCAGGGGGGCGATGGCTACACCTTC	CASRPQGGDGYTF
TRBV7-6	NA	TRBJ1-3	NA	TGTGCCAGCAGCTTTAGGCCGGGAGACACCATATATTTT	CASSFRPGDTIYF
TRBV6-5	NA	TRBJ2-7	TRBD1	TGTGCCAGCAGTTGGGACAGGGGTGCCCAGCAGTACTTC	CASSWDRGAQQYF
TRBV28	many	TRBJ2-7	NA	TGTGCCAGCAGTCCGTGGTACAGCTCCTACGAGCAGTACTTC	CASSPWYSSYEQYF
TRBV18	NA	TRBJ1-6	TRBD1	TGTGCCAGCTCACTAGGGACAGGGGGAAATTCACCCCTCCACTTT	CASSLGTGGNSPLHF
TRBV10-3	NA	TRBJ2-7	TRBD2	TGTGCCATCAGTGCCGGGACTAGCGGGGGCCTCACCCACGAGCAGTACTTC	CAISAGTSGGLTHEQYF
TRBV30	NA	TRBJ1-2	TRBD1	TGTGCCTGGAGTGCCCCGGGACAGGGCCACCACACCTTC	CAWSAPGQGHHTF
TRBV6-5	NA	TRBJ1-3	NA	TGTGCCAGCAGACCTGACAGTGCCGGAAACACCATATATTTT	CASRPDSAGNTIYF
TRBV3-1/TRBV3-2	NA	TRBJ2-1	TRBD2	TGTGCCAGCAGCCCCTTGACTAGCGGGTACAATGAGCAGTTCTTC	CASSPLTSGYNEQFF
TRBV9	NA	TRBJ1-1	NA	TGTGCCAGCAGCCGACAAGACACTGAAGCTTTCTTT	CASSRQDTEAFF